This is a list of T cell receptor beta chains from one sample in a study of Ad26.COV2.S vaccination and SARS-CoV-2 variants. Clones were read by immunoSEQ multiplex PCR, and TCRdb kept only the in-frame ones, dropping some. The sample holds roughly 300,000 clones, 85% to 90% seen once. Here the sequenced sample was peripheral blood, taken in a trial of Ad26.COV2.S vaccine versus placebo. The receptor set was obtained from a person between 18 and 65 years old who received the Ad26.COV2.S COVID-19 vaccine or a placebo. Both conserved end residues are part of each CDR3. D genes are given only for firm matches. Clone size is not always given. Where it is, it says once, few, many or a class for expanded clones.

.,12,TRBV5-6,TRBJ1-2,.,TGTGCCAGCAGGCGGACGCGGGATGGCTACACCTTC,CASRRTRDGYTF
TRBD1,15,TRBV5-1,TRBJ1-4,.,TGCGCCAGCGGGACAGGCACGGCAACTAATGAAAAACTGTTTTTT,CASGTGTATNEKLFF
TRBD1,16,TRBV19,TRBJ2-2,.,TGTGCCAGTAGTATACGGGGACAGCCGAACACCGGGGAGCTGTTTTTT,CASSIRGQPNTGELFF
.,17,TRBV5-1,TRBJ2-1,once,TGCGCCAGCAGCTTGGAGGCCCGGTTTAGGAAGTACAATGAGCAGTTCTTC,CASSLEARFRKYNEQFF
TRBD1,14,TRBV28,TRBJ1-1,few,TGTGCCAGCAGTCTAGCAGGGGGTATCACTGAAGCTTTCTTT,CASSLAGGITEAFF
TRBD1,17,TRBV7-2,TRBJ2-1,.,TGTGCCAGCAGCCCCAGAGGACAGGCGAACTCAGTCGATGAGCAGTTCTTC,CASSPRGQANSVDEQFF
TRBD1,17,TRBV11-2,TRBJ1-1,few,TGTGCCAGCAGCTATCTCGGGACAGGCGGGTGGTACACTGAAGCTTTCTTT,CASSYLGTGGWYTEAFF
TRBD2,15,TRBV4-1,TRBJ2-7,.,TGCGCCAGCAGCCAGGGACTAGCGGGAGTCTACGAGCAGTACTTC,CASSQGLAGVYEQYF
TRBD2,17,TRBV4-2,TRBJ2-7,.,TGTGCCAGCAGCCCGGCAAAATCGGCTAGCGGGAACAACGAGCAGTACTTC,CASSPAKSASGNNEQYF
TRBD2,13,TRBV6-5,TRBJ2-7,.,TGTGCCAGCCGGACTAGCGGGAGCACAGAGCAGTACTTC,CASRTSGSTEQYF
.,15,TRBV4-1,TRBJ1-1,.,TGCGCCAGCAGCCTGACGACAGGTCCCAACACTGAAGCTTTCTTT,CASSLTTGPNTEAFF
.,16,TRBV27,TRBJ2-2,few,TGTGCCAGCAGTTGGAGAGACAGCCAGAACACCGGGGAGCTGTTTTTT,CASSWRDSQNTGELFF
.,16,TRBV7-2,TRBJ2-3,.,TGTGCCAGCAGCTTAAGTAGCGGTAAGGGTTCAGATACGCAGTATTTT,CASSLSSGKGSDTQYF
.,17,TRBV4-1,TRBJ1-3,.,TGCGCCAGCAGCCAAGATGCCCGGGGCAGCTCTGGAAACACCATATATTTT,CASSQDARGSSGNTIYF
TRBD1,12,TRBV4-3,TRBJ2-5,.,TGCGCCAGCAGCCAAGACAGGGGGCGCCAGTACTTC,CASSQDRGRQYF
TRBD1,15,TRBV28,TRBJ1-4,.,TGTGCCAGCACGACTGGGGGGACAGGGAATGAAAAACTGTTTTTT,CASTTGGTGNEKLFF
.,13,TRBV7-9,TRBJ1-1,.,TGTGCCAGCATCCCTTCCGGAGTCACTGAAGCTTTCTTT,CASIPSGVTEAFF
TRBD1,16,TRBV10-1,TRBJ2-1,.,TGCGCCAGCAGTGAGTATCGGACAGGTTCCTACAATGAGCAGTTCTTC,CASSEYRTGSYNEQFF
.,19,TRBV19,TRBJ1-2,.,TGTGCCAGTAGTATAGACCCCCGCCGGACCGCAGGGGTTCACTATGGCTACACCTTC,CASSIDPRRTAGVHYGYTF
TRBD1,15,TRBV30,TRBJ1-6,.,TGTGCCTGGAGTGTCTTGGACAGGGGGAATTCACCCCTCCACTTT,CAWSVLDRGNSPLHF
TRBD2,14,TRBV7-2,TRBJ2-5,.,TGTGCCAGCAGCTTAGCGGGCGGGGGGGAGACCCAGTACTTC,CASSLAGGGETQYF
.,15,TRBV19,TRBJ1-5,.,TGTGCCAGTAGTCGGACCGAGGAGAACAATCAGCCCCAGCATTTT,CASSRTEENNQPQHF
.,15,TRBV15,TRBJ1-1,.,TGTGCCACCAGCAGAAAGACAGCCGGACCCACTGAAACTTTCTTT,CATSRKTAGPTETFF
.,15,TRBV5-1,TRBJ1-1,.,TGCGCCAGCAGCTTGGTAGGGGGGTTGAACACTGAAGCTTTCTTT,CASSLVGGLNTEAFF
.,13,TRBV20-1,TRBJ2-7,.,TGCAGTGCTAGTCGAGGGAGGTACTACGAGCAGTACTTC,CSASRGRYYEQYF
TRBD1,14,TRBV28,TRBJ1-2,.,TGTGCCAGCAGCCCTGGACAGGGGAACTATGGCTACACCTTC,CASSPGQGNYGYTF
.,14,TRBV5-1,TRBJ1-1,.,TGCGCCAGCAGCTTGGGCGACGGGAACACTGAAGCTTTCTTT,CASSLGDGNTEAFF
.,14,TRBV9,TRBJ2-1,.,TGTGCCAGCAGCCCCCGGAGGTTGGACGAGGAGCAGTTCTTC,CASSPRRLDEEQFF
.,18,TRBV20-1,TRBJ1-6,.,TGCAGTGCTAGTACCCGAAACAGGGCAACAGTTGGGGGTTCACCCCTCCACTTT,CSASTRNRATVGGSPLHF